This is a list of T cell receptor beta chains from one sample in a study of cytomegalovirus exposure and HLA in healthy donors. The table came from immunoSEQ multiplex PCR; TCRdb's copy has only in-frame clones and leaves some out. The top ten hold about 3.7% of the sample, which has some 150,000 clones, roughly 80% seen once. Sequencing was performed on PBMCs. Receptors originate from a male donor in good health and CMV-seronegative. Both conserved end residues are part of each CDR3. The D gene is left open where the match is weak. The size field is filled for only some rows; it gives once, few, many or a size class.

TRBD1	TRBV27	-	TRBJ1-1	CASSPGQGGGEAFF	TGTGCCAGCAGTCCGGGACAGGGGGGAGGTGAAGCTTTCTTT
-	TRBV6-5	-	TRBJ1-1	CASSLGVNTEAFF	TGTGCCAGCAGTTTAGGAGTGAACACTGAAGCTTTCTTT
-	TRBV9	-	TRBJ1-1	CASSEGGAFMNTEAFF	TGTGCCAGCAGCGAGGGGGGGGCATTTATGAACACTGAAGCTTTCTTT
-	TRBV6-5	-	TRBJ2-7	CASSYEVYEQYF	TGTGCCAGCAGTTACGAGGTTTACGAGCAGTACTTC
TRBD1	TRBV7-9	few	TRBJ1-1	CSSSLGQGAPEAFF	TGTTCCAGCAGCTTGGGACAGGGGGCCCCTGAAGCTTTCTTT
TRBD1	TRBV6-4	-	TRBJ2-7	CASSDGTGKNEQYF	TGTGCCAGCAGTGACGGGACAGGGAAGAACGAGCAGTACTTC
TRBD1	TRBV25-1	few	TRBJ2-7	CASSESTGGRSYEQYF	TGTGCCAGCAGTGAGTCGACAGGGGGCCGGTCCTACGAGCAGTACTTC
TRBD2	TRBV4-2	-	TRBJ2-2	CASSQWASGGDRTGELFF	TGTGCCAGCAGCCAATGGGCTAGCGGGGGGGATCGCACCGGGGAGCTGTTTTTT
TRBD1	TRBV28	few	TRBJ2-1	CASSLGTGYNEQFF	TGTGCCAGCAGTTTGGGGACAGGGTACAATGAGCAGTTCTTC
TRBD1	TRBV18	-	TRBJ2-1	CASSPPGTGNEQFF	TGTGCCAGCTCACCCCCCGGGACAGGGAATGAGCAGTTCTTC
-	TRBV15	-	TRBJ1-4	CATSRDNTGREKLFF	TGTGCCACCAGCAGAGATAATACAGGGAGAGAAAAACTGTTTTTT
TRBD1	TRBV6-1	-	TRBJ2-7	CASSEPGTVSYEQYF	TGTGCCAGCAGTGAACCTGGGACAGTCTCCTACGAGCAGTACTTC
-	TRBV9	-	TRBJ2-1	CASSVTSSSYNEQFF	TGTGCCAGCAGCGTGACATCGAGCTCCTACAATGAGCAGTTCTTC
-	TRBV28	-	TRBJ1-2	CASSSNRAMSYTF	TGTGCCAGCAGTTCGAACAGGGCAATGAGCTACACCTTC
-	TRBV5-4	-	TRBJ1-4	CASSLGGTNEKLFF	TGTGCCAGCAGCCTCGGCGGGACTAATGAAAAACTGTTTTTT
-	TRBV27	-	TRBJ1-2	CASGRGDGYTF	TGTGCCAGCGGCAGGGGAGATGGCTACACCTTC
-	TRBV7-9	-	TRBJ2-7	CASTTGSYEQHF	TGTGCCAGCACAACAGGGTCCTACGAGCAGCACTTC
TRBD1	TRBV29-1	-	TRBJ1-3	CGTGVDSGNTIYF	TGCGGGACAGGGGTGGACTCTGGAAACACCATATATTTT
-	TRBV7-9	few	TRBJ1-1	CASSLQGMPEAFF	TGTGCCAGCAGCCTACAGGGTATGCCTGAAGCTTTCTTT
TRBD2	TRBV7-9	-	TRBJ2-7	CASRGGGRPYEQYF	TGTGCCAGTAGAGGTGGCGGGAGACCCTACGAGCAGTACTTC
-	TRBV5-4	-	TRBJ1-2	CADPTDRHYGYTF	TGTGCCGACCCCACGGACAGACACTATGGCTACACCTTC
TRBD2	TRBV27	-	TRBJ2-1	CASSLVAGAGDEQFF	TGTGCCAGCAGTTTAGTAGCGGGAGCCGGGGATGAGCAGTTCTTC
-	TRBV7-9	once	TRBJ2-7	CASSSRTPTYEQYF	TGTGCCAGCAGCTCCCGGACTCCTACCTACGAGCAGTACTTC
TRBD1	TRBV15	-	TRBJ2-7	CATSTRTGRSEQYF	TGTGCCACCAGCACTAGGACAGGACGGTCCGAGCAGTACTTC
TRBD1	TRBV7-9	-	TRBJ2-1	CASSQLTRDRTNEQFF	TGTGCCAGCAGCCAACTTACTCGGGACAGGACCAATGAGCAGTTCTTC
TRBD2	TRBV5-1	-	TRBJ2-7	CASSLLAGSTYEQYF	TGCGCCAGCAGCTTACTAGCGGGATCTACCTACGAGCAGTACTTC
TRBD2	TRBV7-6	-	TRBJ2-2	CASSLAASGGTGELFF	TGTGCCAGCAGCTTAGCGGCTAGCGGGGGCACCGGGGAGCTGTTTTTT
TRBD2	TRBV29-1	-	TRBJ2-7	CSVGILAAGYEQYF	TGCAGCGTTGGGATACTAGCGGCAGGCTACGAGCAGTACTTC
-	TRBV9	-	TRBJ1-5	CASSVEFVQVSNQPQHF	TGTGCCAGCAGCGTAGAGTTCGTACAGGTCAGCAATCAGCCCCAGCATTTT
TRBD2	TRBV7-2	-	TRBJ2-1	CASSLFVPGRGNEQFF	TGTGCCAGCAGCTTATTTGTCCCAGGGAGGGGCAATGAGCAGTTCTTC
-	TRBV7-2	-	TRBJ2-4	CASSYTPLAKNIQYF	TGTGCCAGCAGCTATACACCGCTAGCCAAAAACATTCAGTACTTC
-	TRBV2	-	TRBJ1-4	CASRDILDHEKLFF	TGTGCCAGCAGGGACATCTTGGACCATGAAAAACTGTTTTTT
-	TRBV19	-	TRBJ1-1	CASRWVDLNTEAFF	TGTGCCAGTAGATGGGTAGACTTGAACACTGAAGCTTTCTTT
-	TRBV5-4	-	TRBJ2-7	CASSSWYGVHEQYF	TGTGCCAGCAGCTCTTGGTACGGGGTACACGAGCAGTACTTC
-	TRBV7-9	-	TRBJ1-1	CSSSLKGMNTEAFF	TGTTCCAGCAGCTTAAAGGGGATGAACACTGAAGCTTTCTTT
TRBD1	TRBV28	-	TRBJ1-2	CASSPTGTGTYYGYTF	TGTGCCAGCAGTCCTACCGGGACAGGGACGTACTATGGCTACACCTTC
TRBD2	TRBV19	-	TRBJ2-6	CASTRRGGTGANVLTF	TGTGCCAGTACCCGAAGGGGAGGGACTGGGGCCAACGTCCTGACTTTC
-	TRBV28	-	TRBJ2-1	CASSLLDEQFF	TGTGCCAGCAGTTTACTCGATGAGCAGTTCTTC
-	TRBV25-1	many	TRBJ2-7	CASSGVSQGPYEQYF	TGTGCCAGCAGTGGGGTGTCGCAGGGCCCCTACGAGCAGTACTTC
TRBD1	TRBV19	-	TRBJ2-7	CASSMEQGGFYEQYF	TGTGCCAGTAGTATGGAACAGGGGGGTTTTTACGAGCAGTACTTC
-	TRBV18	-	TRBJ2-3	CASSPFRGSTDTQYF	TGTGCCAGCTCACCATTCCGGGGGAGCACAGATACGCAGTATTTT